This T cell receptor (beta chain) was profiled in a study of Ad26.COV2.S vaccination and SARS-CoV-2 variants. Study at large: Participants got Ad26.COV2.S intramuscularly, once or twice 56 days apart.

Treatment reported: approximately 18 received Ad26.COV2.S at low or high dose, single or two shots; several received placebo; per-sample allocation not given. Sampling took place 63 days after the first vaccine or placebo injection. An adult of 18-55 years in Boston served as donor. Study-wide results and limits: Possible underestimation of total T cell responses by the TCR breadth and depth analyses was noted. Relative to placebo recipients, vaccine recipients exhibited elevated spike-specific TCR breadth.

Data came from immunoSEQ multiplex PCR; TCRdb stores just in-frame clones and leaves some out. Of under 550,000 clones listed, around 89% are singletons. This clone was observed a handful of times. The target antigen is unknown. From germline, CDR1 is KGHSH and CDR2 LQKENI. With 4 bases removed from V and 5 bases from J, the gap between germline ends came to 9 bases. CDR3 size: 13 residues. The rearrangement joins TRBV18 to TRBJ2-1; D is unclear. The sequencing used peripheral blood, collected in a trial of Ad26.COV2.S vaccine versus placebo. The receptor's source is a person between 18 and 59 years old who received the Ad26.COV2.S COVID-19 vaccine or a placebo. The CDR3: CASSLLTHNEQFF. DNA of the CDR3: TGTGCCAGCTCACTTCTCACCCACAATGAGCAGTTCTTC.